The 27 T cell receptor beta chains below all came from one sample that was sequenced in a study of CD8 T cells in ankylosing spondylitis. TCRdb ran MiXCR on the 5' RACE reads and lists one entry per CDR3 protein. Of some 270,000 distinct CDR3 sequences in the sample, approximately 20% are singletons; the top ten hold around a third. The sample taken for sequencing was blood, either unsorted or a sorted T cell fraction (not recorded which). Source of these receptors: a male donor with ankylosing spondylitis or in good health (not recorded which).

This clonotype came up many times. The chain is built from TRBV15 and TRBJ1-1; D perhaps matches TRBD1 (6 bases). The ends were cut back, 2 bases at V and 7 bases at J, with 11 bases in the middle. Germline V CDR1 and CDR2: LNHNV, YYDKDF (reference sequence). The CDR3 contains 13 residues. The DNA of the CDR3 is TGTGCCACCAGCAGACCTCCAGGGGATGAAGCTTTCTTT. Translated: CATSRPPGDEAFF. The whole variable domain, filled in from reference TRBV15 and TRBJ1-1, reads DAMVIQNPRYQVTQFGKPVTLSCSQTLNHNVMYWYQQKSSQAPKLLFHYYDKDFNNEADTPDNFQSRRPNTSFCFLDIRSPGLGDTAMYLCATSRPPGDEAFFGQGTRLTVV.

The chain recombines TRBV6-1 with TRBJ1-4; tentatively, D is TRBD1 (5 bases). The CDR3 consists of 15 residues. CDR1 MNHNS and CDR2 SASEGT come from the germline V gene. The germline V and J ends were trimmed by 8 bases and 4 bases, with 17 bases remaining between them. The CDR3 nucleotides are TGTGCCAGCTCCCTGGCCGGGGGGATTAATGAAAAACTGTTTTTT. Residues: CASSLAGGINEKLFF.

The chain links TRBV9 to TRBJ2-2; the match to TRBD2 covers 11 bases. CDR3 length: 15 residues. V gave up 4 bases and J gave up 3 bases; unmatched junction bases: 2. Germline lookup yields CDR1 SGDLS and CDR2 YYNGEE. The CDR3 DNA is TGTGCCAGCAGCATGACTAGCGGGGACACCGGGGAGCTGTTTTTT. Translating it yields CASSMTSGDTGELFF.

This clonotype occurred a few times. J is TRBJ1-4 and V is TRBV5-1; D is unresolved. Germline CDR1 is SGHRS and CDR2 is YFSETQ. With 0 bases removed from V and 0 bases from J, the gap between germline ends came to 6 bases. The CDR3 totals 15 residues. This chain's CDR3 is CASSLGTATNEKLFF. In DNA form, the CDR3 reads TGCGCCAGCAGCTTGGGAACAGCAACTAATGAAAAACTGTTTTTT.

Only a few counts were recorded for this clonotype. J is TRBJ2-7 and V is TRBV12-3 or TRBV12-4; unclear D gene. The CDR3 contains 13 residues. The V end lost 3 bases, the J end lost 0 bases, and 6 bases lay between the germline ends. For the CDR3, the DNA is TGTGCCAGCAGTTTCTCCCTCTCCTACGAGCAGTACTTC. Translating it yields CASSFSLSYEQYF.

The chain is built from TRBV4-3 and TRBJ2-7; D call uncertain. The germline CDR1 and CDR2 sequences are LGHNA and YSLEER. The CDR3 is made up of 15 amino acids. V was trimmed by 0 bases and J by 0 bases, leaving 9 bases between them. In DNA, the CDR3 is TGCGCCAGCAGCCAAGATTTGGAGAGCTCCTACGAGCAGTACTTC. Amino acid sequence: CASSQDLESSYEQYF.

The chain recombines TRBV12-3 or TRBV12-4 with TRBJ1-2; possibly TRBD1 for D (5 bases). The germline V and J ends were trimmed by 3 bases and 4 bases, with 15 bases remaining between them. The CDR3 is made up of 15 amino acids. CDR3 sequence: CASSFGGWVGYGYTF. As DNA, the CDR3 is TGTGCCAGCAGTTTTGGGGGTTGGGTTGGCTATGGCTACACCTTC.

This clonotype was recorded a few times. This chain connects TRBV4-2 to TRBJ2-7, with D possibly being TRBD2 (6 bases). This CDR3 spans 18 amino acids. V was trimmed by 4 bases and J by 4 bases, leaving 26 bases between them. Germline V gene lookup returns CDR1 LGHNA and CDR2 YNFKEQ. The CDR3: CASSLNSPLASPEYEQYF. CDR3 in DNA: TGTGCCAGCAGCCTTAATAGCCCGCTAGCGTCGCCGGAGTACGAGCAGTACTTC.

This chain's CDR3 is CASSGGTGAYEQYF. The CDR3 region has the DNA TGTGCCAGCAGTGGTGGGACAGGGGCCTACGAGCAGTACTTC. V is TRBV25-1 and J is TRBJ2-7; 10 bases line up with TRBD1. After removal of 4 bases from V and 2 bases from J, the junction contained 2 bases not matched to a gene. The CDR3 length is 14 residues. The V gene's germline CDR1 is MGHDK and CDR2 SYGVNS.

This clonotype has a handful of counts. The CDR3: CASSGAPGESDTEAFF. CDR3 coding DNA: TGTGCCAGCAGCGGGGCGCCCGGCGAAAGCGACACTGAAGCTTTCTTT. The V gene is TRBV5-6, the J gene TRBJ1-1; D is perhaps TRBD1 (5 bases). Germline CDR1 SGHDT, CDR2 YYEEEE. Trimming left V 4 bases short and J 3 bases short, with 19 bases between. This CDR3 is 16 amino acids long.

This rearrangement joins TRBV10-3 to TRBJ1-2; no clear D gene. The CDR3 consists of 14 residues. Germline-derived CDR1 and CDR2 are ENHRY and SYGVKD. The V and J ends lost 6 bases and 3 bases respectively, with 14 bases between them. The CDR3 loop reads CAISKAGFYYGYTF. In DNA, the CDR3 is TGTGCCATCAGCAAAGCGGGGTTTTACTATGGCTACACCTTC.

The chain is built from TRBV2 and TRBJ2-1; 9 bases agree with TRBD2. Germline V gene sequence: CDR1 SNHLY, CDR2 FYNNEI. The junction had 6 bases not matched to a gene; V was cut back by 2 bases and J by 4 bases. The CDR3 contains 16 residues. CDR3 sequence (DNA): TGTGCCAGCAGTGAAATTGCGGGAGGGGTTTACAATGAGCAGTTCTTC. It specifies CASSEIAGGVYNEQFF.

This clonotype occurred a few times. J is TRBJ2-5 and V is TRBV20-1; D unresolved. The CDR3 spans 15 residues. Germline CDR1 DFQATT, CDR2 SNEGSKA (reference sequence). Deletions cut 0 bases from V and 7 bases from J, with 18 bases between. The CDR3 sequence: CSARDLVQVGVTQYF. The CDR3 DNA sequence: TGCAGTGCTAGAGATCTTGTTCAGGTTGGGGTGACCCAGTACTTC.

V is TRBV5-5 and J is TRBJ2-7; D is possibly TRBD2 (6 bases). Germline CDR1 reads SGHKS; CDR2 reads YYEKEE (reference sequence). Trimming took 4 bases from V and 6 from J, leaving 17 bases between them. The CDR3 consists of 14 residues. CDR3 DNA: TGTGCCAGCAGCCCCGCGGGACGAGGTCTCGAGCAGTACTTC. It is translated as CASSPAGRGLEQYF. The variable domain in full, completed from reference TRBV5-5 and TRBJ2-7, reads DAGVTQSPTHLIKTRGQQVTLRCSPISGHKSVSWYQQVLGQGPQFIFQYYEKEERGRGNFPDRFSARQFPNYSSELNVNALLLGDSALYLCASSPAGRGLEQYFGPGTRLTVT.

This clonotype appeared a few times. This chain connects TRBV12-3 or TRBV12-4 to TRBJ1-1, with D perhaps matching TRBD1 (6 bases). The CDR3 extends over 16 amino acids. Trimming pared 7 bases from V and 6 bases from J, leaving 24 bases between. This chain's CDR3 is CASITLGGEGGAEAFF. CDR3 nucleotide sequence: TGTGCCAGCATCACCCTGGGGGGGGAAGGGGGTGCTGAAGCTTTCTTT.

This chain joins TRBV7-6 and TRBJ1-1; D unclear. Trimming took off 2 bases at V and 1 base at J, with 11 bases between the two ends. The CDR3 sequence is 15 residues long. CDR1 is SGHVS, CDR2 FNYEAQ, per germline. CDR3 DNA: TGTGCCAGCAGCTTATTCAACAAACAGAACACTGAAGCTTTCTTT. Its translation: CASSLFNKQNTEAFF.

V is TRBV6-1 and J is TRBJ1-1, with D unclear. The CDR3 is made up of 14 amino acids. Trimming took 3 bases from V and 4 from J, leaving 12 bases between them. The germline V gene encodes CDR1 MNHNS and CDR2 SASEGT. In DNA, the CDR3 is TGTGCCAGCAGTGATCCGCCGACGTTCACTGAAGCTTTCTTT. Translation gives CASSDPPTFTEAFF.

This clonotype was counted many times. This chain connects TRBV4-3 to TRBJ2-5, with TRBD2 as a possible D gene (6 bases). Trimming pared 0 bases from V and 0 bases from J, leaving 8 bases between. This CDR3 spans 15 amino acids. Germline lookup yields CDR1 LGHNA and CDR2 YSLEER. CDR3 residues: CASSQDRGYQETQYF. The CDR3 region has the DNA TGCGCCAGCAGCCAAGATCGGGGGTACCAAGAGACCCAGTACTTC.

The V gene is TRBV12-3 or TRBV12-4, the J gene TRBJ2-5; D call uncertain. The V and J ends lost 6 bases and 2 bases respectively, with 10 bases between them. This CDR3 contains 13 residues. The DNA for the CDR3 is TGTGCCAGCAGAAACATGGAGCAAGAGACCCAGTACTTC. Translating it yields CASRNMEQETQYF.

This chain uses TRBV7-8 with TRBJ2-5, with 11 nucleotides matching TRBD2. CDR1 and CDR2 from the germline V gene are SGHVS and FQNEAQ. The CDR3 sequence is 16 residues long. V was clipped by 2 bases and J by 3 bases; unmatched bases: 5. The CDR3 DNA is TGTGCCAGCAGCTTATCGGGGGGACTAGCGGAAGAGACCCAGTACTTC. Amino acids: CASSLSGGLAEETQYF.

This clonotype has ten or more counts. The genes are TRBV4-2 and TRBJ2-7, with D unresolved. The germline V gene encodes CDR1 LGHNA and CDR2 YNFKEQ. Trimming left V 0 bases short and J 3 bases short, with 9 bases between. The CDR3 consists of 14 residues. This chain's CDR3 is CASSQEGIIYEQYF. CDR3 sequence (DNA): TGTGCCAGCAGCCAAGAGGGAATCATCTACGAGCAGTACTTC.

The chain uses TRBV7-6 and TRBJ2-3, with no clear D. The CDR3 covers 15 residues. Germline CDR1 is SGHVS and CDR2 is FNYEAQ. Trimming stripped 4 bases from V and 4 bases from J, with 15 bases between. The CDR3 region is CASSSYVVTSDTQYF. The CDR3 coding sequence is TGTGCCAGCAGCTCCTATGTAGTTACATCAGATACGCAGTATTTT.

This clonotype was counted between two and nine times. V gene TRBV15 combines with J gene TRBJ2-2, with a weak D call TRBD1 (6 bases). Trimming stripped 3 bases from V and 4 bases from J, with 15 bases between. This CDR3 is 16 amino acids long. Germline loops: CDR1 LNHNV, CDR2 YYDKDF (reference sequence). The CDR3 loop is CATSSPTGQITGELFF. CDR3 nucleotide sequence: TGTGCCACCAGCAGTCCGACGGGACAAATCACCGGGGAGCTGTTTTTT.

The chain recombines TRBV5-1 with TRBJ2-5, with 9 bases fitting TRBD1. Unmatched junction bases numbered 6, after V lost 0 bases and J lost 0 bases. This CDR3 has 17 amino acids. CDR1 and CDR2 (germline): SGHRS, YFSETQ. The CDR3 DNA sequence: TGCGCCAGCAGCTTGGCTACAGGGGGCTCATACCAAGAGACCCAGTACTTC. It is translated as CASSLATGGSYQETQYF.

The rearrangement links TRBV11-2 to TRBJ2-7, with D uncertain. This CDR3 is 13 amino acids long. Trimming removed 1 base at V and 2 bases at J, with 6 bases between. The germline CDR1 and CDR2 sequences are SGHAT and FQNNGV. The CDR3 loop is CASSLVITYEQYF. In nucleotides, the CDR3 is TGTGCCAGCAGCTTAGTGATCACCTACGAGCAGTACTTC. Supplemented by reference TRBV11-2 and TRBJ2-7, the full variable domain reads EAGVAQSPRYKIIEKRQSVAFWCNPISGHATLYWYQQILGQGPKLLIQFQNNGVVDDSQLPKDRFSAERLKGVDSTLKIQPAKLEDSAVYLCASSLVITYEQYFGPGTRLTVT.

The V and J genes are TRBV6-1 and TRBJ2-1; tentatively, D is TRBD1 or TRBD2 (5 bases each). CDR3 length: 14 residues. Per germline, CDR1 MNHNS and CDR2 SASEGT. Trimming stripped 5 bases from V and 5 bases from J, with 13 bases between. CDR3 amino acids: CASSNGGTNNEQFF. CDR3 nucleotide sequence: TGTGCCAGCAGTAATGGGGGTACAAACAATGAGCAGTTCTTC.

This clonotype was found a few times. The J gene is TRBJ1-1, the V gene TRBV19, with D possibly matching TRBD1 (5 bases). The ends were cut back, 7 bases at V and 4 bases at J, with 16 bases in the middle. This CDR3 is 14 amino acids long. The germline CDR1 and CDR2 sequences are LNHDA and SQIVND (reference sequence). In DNA, the CDR3 is TGTGCCAGTACCATAGGAGGGGTCGGCACTGAAGCTTTCTTT. Translation: CASTIGGVGTEAFF.